What follows are 29 T cell receptor beta chains derived from one specimen sequenced in a study of CDR3 diversity in severe acne. Each CDR3 protein gets one entry after TCRdb re-called the PCR reads with MiXCR. The data hold roughly 79,000 distinct CDR3 sequences, with 45% to 55% observed a single time. Sequencing was performed on blood. The receptor set was obtained from a male donor with severe acne vulgaris.

This clonotype was recorded a few times. This chain uses TRBV29-1 with TRBJ2-6; perhaps TRBD1 as D (6 bases). CDR1 is SQVTM and CDR2 is ANQGSEA in the germline V gene. The ends were cut back, 6 bases at V and 0 bases at J, with 21 bases in the middle. The CDR3 spans 18 residues. The DNA for the CDR3 is TGCAGCGTCCTTGAAGGGGCAGGGGATAACTCTGGGGCCAACGTCCTGACTTTC. Its protein product is CSVLEGAGDNSGANVLTF.

Written as DNA, the CDR3 is TGTGCCACCGCGGGGGGGATCCAAGAGACCCAGTACTTC. Protein sequence: CATAGGIQETQYF. The J gene is TRBJ2-5, the V gene TRBV24-1, with TRBD2 identical over 9 bases. V was pared by 9 bases and J by 1 base, with 2 bases of the junction left unmatched. This CDR3 spans 13 amino acids. Germline assignment: CDR1 KGHDR and CDR2 SFDVKD.

Note on this clonotype: Just one base apart from a much larger clone, this may be a read error. V usage is TRBV11-1 and J usage is TRBJ2-3; D tentatively fits TRBD1 or TRBD2 (5 bases each). The CDR3 extends over 15 amino acids. The V and J ends lost 3 bases and 1 base respectively, with 11 bases between them. Germline values: CDR1 SGHAT, CDR2 FQDESV (reference sequence). The CDR3 protein is CASSFGQGGTDTQYF. CDR3 DNA sequence: TGTGCCAGCAGCTTTGGGCAGGGAGGCACAGATACGCAGTATTTT.

The chain has TRBV13 and TRBJ1-3; 7 nucleotides line up with TRBD1. There are 15 residues in the CDR3. The germline V gene encodes CDR1 PRHDT and CDR2 FYEKMQ (reference sequence). The junction had 3 bases not matched to a gene; V was cut back by 4 bases and J by 0 bases. The chain's CDR3 is CASSWGTDSGNTIYF. CDR3 DNA: TGTGCCAGCAGCTGGGGGACAGACTCTGGAAACACCATATATTTT.

In this sample, this clonotype turned up many times. V gene TRBV20-1 combines with J gene TRBJ2-7; 11 bases fit TRBD2. Germline loops: CDR1 DFQATT, CDR2 SNEGSKA (reference sequence). This CDR3 contains 16 residues. The V and J ends lost 7 bases and 0 bases, in that order; junction bases with no gene match: 11. In nucleotides, the CDR3 is TGCAGTGTTCGTTCCTTGCTAGCGGGAGGCTCCTACGAGCAGTACGTC. It translates to CSVRSLLAGGSYEQYV.

This chain connects TRBV7-3 to TRBJ2-5; 13 bases are shared with TRBD2. The end of the DNA aligns better with TRBJ2-7, so the J call may be wrong. CDR1 is SGHTA and CDR2 is FQGTGA in the germline V gene. The CDR3 sequence is 16 residues long. The CDR3 DNA reads as TGTGCCAGCAGCCAAGGACTAGCGGGAGCCCCCTACGAGCAGTACTTC. Residues: CASSQGLAGAPYEQYF.

This clonotype was counted many times. J is TRBJ1-2 and V is TRBV25-1; TRBD1 is a possible D gene (6 bases). Between the trimmed V and J ends, which lost 3 bases and 8 bases, there was a span of 19 bases. This CDR3 spans 15 amino acids. Germline V gene data show CDR1 as MGHDK and CDR2 as SYGVNS. Here the CDR3 DNA reads TGTGCCAGCAGTGACAGGGTCGTCGGGGGCGCCGGCTACACCTTC. Translating gives CASSDRVVGGAGYTF.

The chain employs TRBV4-3 and TRBJ1-1; the D is unclear. The CDR3 is 14 residues long. Germline V gene sequence: CDR1 LGHNA, CDR2 YSLEER. V was pared by 0 bases and J by 4 bases, with 9 bases between. CDR3 sequence reads: CASSQERAGTEAFF. DNA of the CDR3: TGCGCCAGCAGCCAAGAAAGAGCAGGCACTGAAGCTTTCTTT.

V is TRBV6-2 or TRBV6-3 and J is TRBJ1-6; D unresolved. The V end was cut by 3 bases, the J end by 10 bases, with 16 bases between. Germline V lookup: CDR1 MNHEY, CDR2 SVGEGT. The CDR3 is 15 amino acids. The chain's CDR3 is CASSYSPGFSSPLHF. In nucleotides, the CDR3 is TGTGCCAGCAGTTATTCTCCGGGATTCAGCTCACCCCTCCACTTT.

This rearrangement joins TRBV12-3 or TRBV12-4 to TRBJ2-1; the match to TRBD2 covers 7 bases. The CDR3 is 18 amino acids. V shed 3 bases, J shed 1 base, and the junction held 12 bases outside the gene matches. CDR3 coding DNA: TGTGCCAGCAGTTTGGGTAGCGCGGGAGAGTTGTCCTACAATGAGCAGTTCTTC. Amino acid sequence: CASSLGSAGELSYNEQFF.

V and J are TRBV2 and TRBJ1-2; maybe TRBD1 (5 bases). The ends were cut back, 2 bases at V and 0 bases at J, with 10 bases in the middle. The germline gives CDR1 SNHLY, CDR2 FYNNEI. The CDR3 is made up of 15 amino acids. The DNA of the CDR3 is TGTGCCAGCAGTGAATTGAGGGGAGCTAACTATGGCTACACCTTC. Protein product: CASSELRGANYGYTF.

V usage is TRBV7-9 and J usage is TRBJ2-2, with 10 bases that match TRBD2. The V gene end was trimmed by 5 bases and the J gene end by 3 bases; junction bases not matched to a gene: 9. From germline, CDR1 is SEHNR and CDR2 FQNEAQ (reference sequence). The CDR3 runs to 17 residues. CDR3 nucleotides: TGTGCCAGCAGCGTAAAAGCGGGAGGGCCTTACACCGGGGAGCTGTTTTTT. It specifies CASSVKAGGPYTGELFF.

Written as DNA, the CDR3 is TGTGCCAGCTTTGGGCCGACCTACGCTTTCTTT. Residues: CASFGPTYAFF. The rearrangement uses TRBV2 and TRBJ1-1; D unclear. V was pared by 8 bases and J by 11 bases, with 15 bases between. Germline CDR1 is SNHLY and CDR2 is FYNNEI. The CDR3 runs to 11 residues.

This clonotype has a count of ten or more. This chain connects TRBV24-1 to TRBJ1-4, with 7 bases that match TRBD1. Losses at the gene ends were 4 bases for V and 5 bases for J; bases not matched to a gene: 12. Germline V gene sequence: CDR1 KGHDR, CDR2 SFDVKD. The length of the CDR3 is 17 residues. Here the CDR3 reads CATSDPGSAGGNEKLFF. The CDR3 DNA is TGTGCCACCAGTGACCCTGGGTCGGCAGGGGGGAATGAAAAACTGTTTTTT.

The V gene is TRBV15, the J gene TRBJ1-2, with D possibly matching TRBD1 (6 bases). The CDR3 is 12 amino acids. Germline V gene lookup returns CDR1 LNHNV and CDR2 YYDKDF (reference sequence). V was clipped by 8 bases and J by 4 bases, with 11 bases between them. CDR3 nucleotide sequence: TGTGCCACCCAGGGGTATGCCTATGGCTACACCTTC. It yields the protein CATQGYAYGYTF. Complete variable domain (other parts from reference TRBV15 and TRBJ1-2): DAMVIQNPRYQVTQFGKPVTLSCSQTLNHNVMYWYQQKSSQAPKLLFHYYDKDFNNEADTPDNFQSRRPNTSFCFLDIRSPGLGDTAMYLCATQGYAYGYTFGSGTRLTVV.

V and J are TRBV18 and TRBJ2-1; D might be TRBD1 (6 bases). Germline V CDR1 and CDR2: KGHSH, LQKENI. The CDR3 extends over 16 amino acids. V gave up 0 bases and J gave up 5 bases, with 14 bases separating them. The CDR3 loop reads CASSPPTGGGHNEQFF. DNA of the CDR3: TGTGCCAGCTCACCACCGACAGGAGGTGGGCACAATGAGCAGTTCTTC.

V gene TRBV27 combines with J gene TRBJ2-1; D may be TRBD2 (6 bases). From germline, CDR1 is MNHEY and CDR2 SMNVEV (reference sequence). Trimming stripped 2 bases from V and 3 bases from J, with 17 bases between. The CDR3 contains 17 residues. CDR3 amino acids: CASSLTGSGFFYNEQFF. The CDR3 coding sequence is TGTGCCAGCAGTTTAACCGGGAGCGGGTTTTTCTACAATGAGCAGTTCTTC.

This CDR3 reads CASSYSGVSSYEQYF. For the CDR3, the DNA is TGTGCCAGCAGTTACTCGGGCGTGAGCTCCTACGAGCAGTACTTC. V and J are TRBV6-6 and TRBJ2-7; D gene unclear. Germline V gene sequence: CDR1 MNHNY, CDR2 SVGAGI (reference sequence). V was clipped by 0 bases and J by 0 bases, with 9 bases between them. The CDR3 covers 15 residues.

A word on this clonotype: Given the absence of the conserved phenylalanine or tryptophan at the CDR3 end, a read error is likely. The DNA is omitted, as the CDR3 cannot be located on it reliably, and the CDR3 follows TCRdb's listing. This rearrangement joins TRBV9 to TRBJ1-6; the table names TRBD1, a call not compared with the DNA. The CDR3 is made up of 8 amino acids, end residues included. Germline V gives CDR1 SGDLS, CDR2 YYNGEE. The CDR3 spells CASSGGPV.

The chain joins TRBV15 to TRBJ2-3; TRBD1 matches at 8 bases. J was trimmed by 0 bases and V by 2 bases; bases with no gene match: 10. The length of the CDR3 is 18 residues. CDR1 is LNHNV, CDR2 YYDKDF, per germline (reference sequence). The CDR3 spells CATSRYRDRFGSTDTQYF. The DNA of the CDR3 is TGTGCCACCAGCAGATACCGGGACAGGTTTGGTAGCACAGATACGCAGTATTTT.

This clonotype was counted between two and nine times. A clone one base away is much larger, so this may be a read error. The V and J genes are TRBV7-2 and TRBJ2-5; D gene uncertain. Germline CDR1 and CDR2: SGHTA and FQGNSA. V lost 5 bases and J 2 bases, leaving 9 bases between the germline ends. The CDR3 sequence is 13 residues long. CDR3 coding DNA: TGTACCAGCAGCCAGCAATGGCAAGAGACCCAGTACTTC. This gives the protein CTSSQQWQETQYF.

This chain connects TRBV10-1 to TRBJ2-7; 8 nucleotides match TRBD1. The germline V gene encodes CDR1 WNHNN and CDR2 SYGVQD (reference sequence). V was clipped by 1 base and J by 2 bases; unmatched bases: 7. The CDR3 consists of 16 residues. CDR3 in amino acids: CASSEYRTGKPYEQYF. The CDR3 DNA is TGCGCCAGCAGTGAGTACCGGACAGGGAAGCCCTACGAGCAGTACTTC.

V is TRBV5-1 and J is TRBJ2-7; D is perhaps TRBD1 or TRBD2 (5 bases each). The germline CDR1 and CDR2 sequences are SGHRS and YFSETQ. The CDR3 totals 14 residues. V was shortened by 1 base and J by 0 bases, with 8 bases between the two germline ends. The CDR3 reads CASSLMGVSYEQYF. The CDR3 nucleotides read TGCGCCAGCAGCTTGATGGGGGTCTCCTACGAGCAGTACTTC.

This clonotype was recorded many times. The chain has TRBV6-2 or TRBV6-3 and TRBJ1-5, with a tentative D call TRBD1 (5 bases). V was shortened by 6 bases and J by 4 bases, with 16 bases between the two germline ends. Germline-derived CDR1 and CDR2 are MNHEY and SVGEGT. This CDR3 has 15 amino acids. Here the CDR3 reads CASSPRNRGNQPQHF. DNA for the CDR3: TGTGCCAGCAGCCCCCGCAATCGGGGGAATCAGCCCCAGCATTTT.

This clonotype was seen a few times. The chain joins TRBV7-9 to TRBJ2-3; 7 nucleotides line up with TRBD2. CDR1 SEHNR and CDR2 FQNEAQ come from the germline V gene (reference sequence). This CDR3 comprises 16 residues. J was trimmed by 6 bases and V by 2 bases; bases with no gene match: 11. The CDR3 reads CASSLFGSGGTDTQYF. The CDR3 region has the DNA TGTGCCAGCAGCTTATTTGGGTCGGGGGGAACCGATACGCAGTATTTT.

This clonotype was seen repeatedly, ten times or more. This sequence joins TRBV24-1 and TRBJ2-1; D may be TRBD2 (6 bases). The CDR3 has 14 amino acids. CDR1 and CDR2 (germline): KGHDR, SFDVKD. V gave up 3 bases and J gave up 9 bases, with 14 bases separating them. Written as DNA, the CDR3 is TGTGCCACCAGTGATGGGGGAGGAATAAGTGAGCAGTTCTTC. It encodes CATSDGGGISEQFF.

In regard to this clonotype: A read error is possible here, since a much larger clone lies one base away. The chain carries TRBV20-1 and TRBJ1-1; D uncertain. The CDR3 is made up of 16 amino acids. Germline lookup yields CDR1 DFQATT and CDR2 SNEGSKA (reference sequence). The chain's CDR3 is CSARDTATNMNTEASF. CDR3 coding DNA: TGCAGTGCTAGAGATACGGCAACTAACATGAACACTGAAGCTTCCTTT.

In its sample, this clonotype was seen once. The rearrangement uses TRBV19 and TRBJ2-3; TRBD2 aligns across 12 bases. This CDR3 region has 16 residues. V trimming: 5 bases; J trimming: 11 bases; junction bases outside the gene matches: 14. CDR1 and CDR2 (germline): LNHDA, SQIVND (reference sequence). Here the CDR3 DNA reads TGTGCCAGTAGTGGGTGGACTAGCGGGGCTGACAATGAGCAGTATTTT. Translating it yields CASSGWTSGADNEQYF.

This clonotype occurred many times. The rearrangement uses TRBV20-1 and TRBJ2-1; 8 bases match TRBD2. CDR1 is DFQATT and CDR2 is SNEGSKA in the germline V gene (reference sequence). V lost 3 bases to trimming and J lost 2 bases; unmatched junction nucleotides: 0. This CDR3 comprises 13 residues. The CDR3: CSASGRAYNEQFF. For the CDR3, the DNA is TGCAGTGCTAGCGGGAGGGCCTACAATGAGCAGTTCTTC.